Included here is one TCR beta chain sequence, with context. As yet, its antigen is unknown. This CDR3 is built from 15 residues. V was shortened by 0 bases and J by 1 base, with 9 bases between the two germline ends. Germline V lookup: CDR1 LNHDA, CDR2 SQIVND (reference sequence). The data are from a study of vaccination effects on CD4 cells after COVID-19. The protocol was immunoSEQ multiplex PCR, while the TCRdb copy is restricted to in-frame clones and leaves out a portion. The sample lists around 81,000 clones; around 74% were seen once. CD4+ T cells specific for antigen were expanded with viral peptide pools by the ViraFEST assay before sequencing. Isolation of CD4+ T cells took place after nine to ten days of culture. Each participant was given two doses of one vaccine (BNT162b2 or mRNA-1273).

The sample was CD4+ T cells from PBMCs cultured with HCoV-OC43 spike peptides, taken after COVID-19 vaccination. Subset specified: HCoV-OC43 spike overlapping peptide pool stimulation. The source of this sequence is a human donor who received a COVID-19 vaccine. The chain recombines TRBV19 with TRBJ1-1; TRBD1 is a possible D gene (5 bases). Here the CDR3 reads CASSIDGASNTEAFF. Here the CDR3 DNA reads TGTGCCAGTAGTATAGACGGGGCCTCGAACACTGAAGCTTTCTTT.